This TCR beta chain was found in a study of blood T cell repertoires in COVID-19. The V and J ends lost 3 bases and 3 bases, in that order; junction bases with no gene match: 3. Germline V lookup: CDR1 SGHDT, CDR2 YYEEEE. The CDR3 extends over 14 amino acids. Produced via immunoSEQ multiplex PCR; TCRdb's table is partial and in-frame only. In the table there are 280,000 or so clones, around 82% of which are singletons. The V gene is TRBV5-6, the J gene TRBJ1-2, with 9 positions matching TRBD1. The sequenced material came from peripheral blood. This sequence was found in a woman in her 50s who had recovered from COVID-19. CDR3 amino acids: CASSSTGGDYGYTF. Written as DNA, the CDR3 is TGTGCCAGCAGCTCGACAGGGGGTGACTATGGCTACACCTTC.